This T cell receptor beta chain comes out of a study of cytomegalovirus exposure and HLA in healthy donors. Looked up from germline, CDR1 is LNHDA and CDR2 is SQIVND (reference sequence). This CDR3 is built from 12 residues. V was cut by 10 bases and J by 8 bases, with 17 bases left in between. It was with 60 Vbeta and 13 Jbeta primers that the PCR ran. The protocol was immunoSEQ multiplex PCR, while the TCRdb copy is restricted to in-frame clones and leaves out a portion. The sample table includes about 200,000 clones. Comments on this clone: The target antigen is unknown.

Overall study findings and caveats: Likely technical artifact: a cluster of highly shared sequence variants. The presence/absence work took it that sequencing depth was about the same across donors.

The sample comprised PBMCs. The receptor's source is a boy younger than 18 in good health and CMV-seronegative. The chain combines TRBV19 with TRBJ1-2; TRBD1 might be the D (5 bases). The CDR3 DNA reads as TGTGCCACCCGGGGGGACCTCTGGGGCTACACCTTC. It yields the protein CATRGDLWGYTF. Full variable domain (rest looked up from reference TRBV19 and TRBJ1-2): DGGITQSPKYLFRKEGQNVTLSCEQNLNHDAMYWYRQDPGQGLRLIYYSQIVNDFQKGDIAEGYSVSREKKESFPLTVTSAQKNPTAFYLCATRGDLWGYTFGSGTRLTVV.